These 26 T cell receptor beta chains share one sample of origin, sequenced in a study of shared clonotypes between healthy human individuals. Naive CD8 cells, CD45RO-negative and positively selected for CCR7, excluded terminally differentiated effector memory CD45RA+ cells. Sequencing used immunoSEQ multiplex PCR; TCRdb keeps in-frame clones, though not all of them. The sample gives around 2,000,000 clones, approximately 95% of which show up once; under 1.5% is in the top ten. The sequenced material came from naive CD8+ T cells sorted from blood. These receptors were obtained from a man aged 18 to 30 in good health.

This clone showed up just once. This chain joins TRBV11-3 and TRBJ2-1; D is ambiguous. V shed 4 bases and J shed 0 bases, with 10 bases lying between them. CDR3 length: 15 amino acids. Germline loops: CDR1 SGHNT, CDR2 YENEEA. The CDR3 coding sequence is TGTGCCAGCAGCTCACGACTTAGCTCCTACAATGAGCAGTTCTTC. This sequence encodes CASSSRLSSYNEQFF.

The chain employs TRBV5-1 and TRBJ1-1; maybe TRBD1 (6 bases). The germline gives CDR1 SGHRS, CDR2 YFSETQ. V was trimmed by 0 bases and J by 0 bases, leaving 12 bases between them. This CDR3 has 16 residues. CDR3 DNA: TGCGCCAGCAGCTTGGCGTCTGGGGGGCTGAACACTGAAGCTTTCTTT. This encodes CASSLASGGLNTEAFF.

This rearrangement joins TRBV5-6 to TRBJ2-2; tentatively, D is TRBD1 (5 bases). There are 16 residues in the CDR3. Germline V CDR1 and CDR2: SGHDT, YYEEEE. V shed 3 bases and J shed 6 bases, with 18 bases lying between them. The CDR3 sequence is CASSWPSSSRAGELFF. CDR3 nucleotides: TGTGCCAGCAGCTGGCCTTCATCCAGCAGGGCCGGGGAGCTGTTTTTT.

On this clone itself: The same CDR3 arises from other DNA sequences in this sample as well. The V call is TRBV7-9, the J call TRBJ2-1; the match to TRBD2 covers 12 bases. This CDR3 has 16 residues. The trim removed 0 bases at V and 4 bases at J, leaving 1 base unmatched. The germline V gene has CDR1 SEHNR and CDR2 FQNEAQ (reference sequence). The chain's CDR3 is CASSLALAGGYNEQFF. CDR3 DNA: TGTGCCAGCAGCTTAGCCCTAGCGGGAGGGTACAATGAGCAGTTCTTC.

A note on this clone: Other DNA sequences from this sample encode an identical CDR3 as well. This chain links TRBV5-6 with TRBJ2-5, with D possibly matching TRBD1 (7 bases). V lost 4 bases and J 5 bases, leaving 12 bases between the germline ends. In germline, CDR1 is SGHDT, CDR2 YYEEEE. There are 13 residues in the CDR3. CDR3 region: CASSLAGGETQYF. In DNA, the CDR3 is TGTGCCAGCAGCCTTGCAGGGGGGGAGACCCAGTACTTC.

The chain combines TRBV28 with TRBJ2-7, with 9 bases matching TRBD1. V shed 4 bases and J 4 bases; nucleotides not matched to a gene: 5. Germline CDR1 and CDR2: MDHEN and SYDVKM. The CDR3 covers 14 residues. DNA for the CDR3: TGTGCCAGCAGTTCCCGAGGACAGGGGTACGAGCAGTACTTC. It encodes CASSSRGQGYEQYF.

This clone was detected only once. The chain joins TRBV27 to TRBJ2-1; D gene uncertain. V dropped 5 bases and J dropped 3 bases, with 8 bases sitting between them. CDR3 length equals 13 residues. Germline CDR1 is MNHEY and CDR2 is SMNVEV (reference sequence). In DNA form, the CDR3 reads TGTGCCAGCAGTCCCCTGGTCTACAATGAGCAGTTCTTC. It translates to CASSPLVYNEQFF.

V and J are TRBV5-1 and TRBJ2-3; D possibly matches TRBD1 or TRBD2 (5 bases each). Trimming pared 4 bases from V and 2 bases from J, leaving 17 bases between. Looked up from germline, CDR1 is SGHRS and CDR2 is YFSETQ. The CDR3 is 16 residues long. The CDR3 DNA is TGCGCCAGCAGCCGGGACCAGGGACCATACACAGATACGCAGTATTTT. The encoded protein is CASSRDQGPYTDTQYF.

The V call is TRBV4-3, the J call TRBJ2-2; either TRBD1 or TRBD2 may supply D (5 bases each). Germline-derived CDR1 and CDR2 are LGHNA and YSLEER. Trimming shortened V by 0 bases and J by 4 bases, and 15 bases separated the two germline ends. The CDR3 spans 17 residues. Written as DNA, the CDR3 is TGCGCCAGCAGCCAAGATCTAGCAGGGTGGGGCACCGGGGAGCTGTTTTTT. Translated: CASSQDLAGWGTGELFF.

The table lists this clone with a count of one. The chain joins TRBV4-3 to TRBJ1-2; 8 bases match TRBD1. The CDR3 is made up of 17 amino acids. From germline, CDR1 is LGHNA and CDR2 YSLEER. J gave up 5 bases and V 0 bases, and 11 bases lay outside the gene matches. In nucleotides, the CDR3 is TGCGCCAGCAGCCAAGATCCCCAGACAGGGGTTAGGTATGGCTACACCTTC. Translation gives CASSQDPQTGVRYGYTF.

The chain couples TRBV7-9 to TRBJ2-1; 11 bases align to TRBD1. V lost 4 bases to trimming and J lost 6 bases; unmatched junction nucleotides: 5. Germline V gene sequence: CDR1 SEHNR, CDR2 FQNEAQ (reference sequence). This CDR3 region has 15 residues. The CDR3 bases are TGTGCCAGCAGCTCGGACAGGGGGCCCTCCAATGAGCAGTTCTTC. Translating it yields CASSSDRGPSNEQFF.

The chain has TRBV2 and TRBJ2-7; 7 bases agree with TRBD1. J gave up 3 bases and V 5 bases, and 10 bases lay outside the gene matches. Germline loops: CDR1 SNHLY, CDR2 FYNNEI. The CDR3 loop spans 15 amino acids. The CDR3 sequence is CASSQPGQFFYEQYF. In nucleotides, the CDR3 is TGTGCCAGCAGTCAACCGGGACAGTTCTTCTACGAGCAGTACTTC.

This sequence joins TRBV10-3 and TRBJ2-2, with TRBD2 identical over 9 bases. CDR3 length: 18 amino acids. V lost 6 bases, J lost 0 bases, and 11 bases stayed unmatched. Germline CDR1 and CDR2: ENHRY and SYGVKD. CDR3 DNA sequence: TGTGCCATCAGAGGCCGGGCGGGAGGGAACGCGAACACCGGGGAGCTGTTTTTT. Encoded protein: CAIRGRAGGNANTGELFF.

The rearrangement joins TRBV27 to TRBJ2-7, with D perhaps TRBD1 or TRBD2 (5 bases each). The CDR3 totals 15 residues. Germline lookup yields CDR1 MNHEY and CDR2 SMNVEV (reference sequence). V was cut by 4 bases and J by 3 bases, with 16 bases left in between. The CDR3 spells CASSSSRDHDYEQYF. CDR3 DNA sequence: TGTGCCAGCAGTTCATCGAGGGACCACGACTACGAGCAGTACTTC.

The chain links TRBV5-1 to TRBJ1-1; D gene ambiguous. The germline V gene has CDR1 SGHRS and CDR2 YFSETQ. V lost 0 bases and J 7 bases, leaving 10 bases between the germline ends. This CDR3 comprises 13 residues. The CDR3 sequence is CASSLAGSIEAFF. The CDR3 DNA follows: TGCGCCAGCAGCTTGGCGGGGTCCATTGAAGCTTTCTTT. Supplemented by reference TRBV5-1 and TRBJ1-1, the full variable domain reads KAGVTQTPRYLIKTRGQQVTLSCSPISGHRSVSWYQQTPGQGLQFLFEYFSETQRNKGNFPGRFSGRQFSNSRSEMNVSTLELGDSALYLCASSLAGSIEAFFGQGTRLTVV.

The DNA for the CDR3 is TGTGCCTCCAATGAGCAGTTCTTC. Its translation: CASNEQFF. The chain uses TRBV30 and TRBJ2-1, with D hard to call. V was trimmed by 7 bases and J by 6 bases, leaving 1 base between them. The CDR3 extends over 8 amino acids. Germline V lookup: CDR1 GTSNPN, CDR2 SVGIG (reference sequence). Based on the CDR3 plus reference TRBV30 and TRBJ2-1, the full variable domain is SQTIHQWPATLVQPVGSPLSLECTVEGTSNPNLYWYRQAAGRGLQLLFYSVGIGQISSEVPQNLSASRPQDRQFILSSKKLLLSDSGFYLCASNEQFFGPGTRLTVL.

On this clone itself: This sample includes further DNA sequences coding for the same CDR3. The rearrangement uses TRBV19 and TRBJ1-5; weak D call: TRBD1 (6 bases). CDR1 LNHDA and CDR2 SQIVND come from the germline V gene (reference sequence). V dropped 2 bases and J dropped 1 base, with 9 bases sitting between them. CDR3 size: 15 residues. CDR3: CASSIPDRSNQPQHF. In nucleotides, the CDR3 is TGTGCCAGTAGTATACCCGACAGGAGCAATCAGCCCCAGCATTTT.

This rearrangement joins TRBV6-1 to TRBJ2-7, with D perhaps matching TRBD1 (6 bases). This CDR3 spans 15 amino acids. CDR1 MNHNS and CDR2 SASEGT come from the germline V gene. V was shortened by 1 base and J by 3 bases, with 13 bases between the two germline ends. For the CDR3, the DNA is TGTGCCAGCAGTGAAGAGGACAGTTCCAACTACGAGCAGTACTTC. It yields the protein CASSEEDSSNYEQYF.

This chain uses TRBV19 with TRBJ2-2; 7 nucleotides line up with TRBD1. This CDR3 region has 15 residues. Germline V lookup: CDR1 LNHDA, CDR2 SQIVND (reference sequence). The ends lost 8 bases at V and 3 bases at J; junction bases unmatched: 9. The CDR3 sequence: CASLGGGQHTGELFF. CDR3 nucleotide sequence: TGTGCCAGTTTGGGTGGGGGACAGCACACCGGGGAGCTGTTTTTT.

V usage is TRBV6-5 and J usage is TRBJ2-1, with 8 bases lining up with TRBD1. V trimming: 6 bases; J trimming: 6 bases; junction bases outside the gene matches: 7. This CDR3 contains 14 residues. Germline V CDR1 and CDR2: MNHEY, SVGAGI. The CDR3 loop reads CASSLGTGVNEQFF. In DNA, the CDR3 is TGTGCCAGCAGCCTCGGGACAGGCGTCAATGAGCAGTTCTTC.

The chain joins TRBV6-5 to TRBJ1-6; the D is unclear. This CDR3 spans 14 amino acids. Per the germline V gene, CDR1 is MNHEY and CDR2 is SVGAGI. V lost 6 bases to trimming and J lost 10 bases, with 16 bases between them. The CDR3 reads CASSARLFESPLHF. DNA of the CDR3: TGTGCCAGCAGCGCCCGTCTCTTCGAATCACCCCTCCACTTT.

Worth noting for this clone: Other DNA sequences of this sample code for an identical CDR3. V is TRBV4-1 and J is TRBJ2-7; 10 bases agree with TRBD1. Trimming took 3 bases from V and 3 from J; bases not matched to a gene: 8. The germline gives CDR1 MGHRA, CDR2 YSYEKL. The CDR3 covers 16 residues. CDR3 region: CASSQPPGQGIYEQYF. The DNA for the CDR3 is TGCGCCAGCAGCCAGCCTCCGGGACAGGGGATCTACGAGCAGTACTTC.

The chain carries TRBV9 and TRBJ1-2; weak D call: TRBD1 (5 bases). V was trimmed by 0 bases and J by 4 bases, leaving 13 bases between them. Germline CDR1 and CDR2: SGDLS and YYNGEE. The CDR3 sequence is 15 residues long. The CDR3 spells CASSVDLEGLYGYTF. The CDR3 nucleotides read TGTGCCAGCAGCGTAGATCTAGAGGGGCTCTATGGCTACACCTTC.

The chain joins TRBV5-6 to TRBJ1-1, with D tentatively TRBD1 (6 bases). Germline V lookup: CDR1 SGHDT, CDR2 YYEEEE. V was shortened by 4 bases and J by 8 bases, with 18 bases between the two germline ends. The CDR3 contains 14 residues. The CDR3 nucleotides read TGTGCCAGCAGCCTGTGGGAGGACAGATTCGAAGCTTTCTTT. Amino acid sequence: CASSLWEDRFEAFF.

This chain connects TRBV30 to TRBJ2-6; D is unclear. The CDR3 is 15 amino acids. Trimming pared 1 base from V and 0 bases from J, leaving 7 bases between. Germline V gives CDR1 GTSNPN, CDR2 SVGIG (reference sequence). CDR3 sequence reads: CAWSGVNSGANVLTF. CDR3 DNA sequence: TGTGCCTGGAGTGGGGTTAACTCTGGGGCCAACGTCCTGACTTTC.

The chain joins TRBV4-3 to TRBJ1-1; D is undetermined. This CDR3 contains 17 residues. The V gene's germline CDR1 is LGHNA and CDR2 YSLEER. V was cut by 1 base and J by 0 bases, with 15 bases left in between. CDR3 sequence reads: CASSQGVLAGMNTEAFF. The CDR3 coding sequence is TGCGCCAGCAGCCAAGGGGTCCTTGCGGGTATGAACACTGAAGCTTTCTTT.